These 25 T cell receptor beta chains originate from one sample sequenced in a study of response to subunit inactivated influenza vaccine. TCRdb reprocessed the RT-PCR reads via MiXCR and lists one record per CDR3 protein. There are roughly 650,000 distinct CDR3 sequences in the sample; approximately 14% occur only once, and approximately 10% lies in the top ten. The starting material was PBMCs from blood, obtained 11 to 12 days after vaccination. These receptor sequences come from a man between 50 and 59 years old who received an inactivated influenza vaccine.

V usage is TRBV20-1 and J usage is TRBJ2-3, with 11 nucleotides matching TRBD2. The J segment lost 1 base and the V segment lost 4 bases, leaving 13 bases of the junction unmatched. CDR1 is DFQATT, CDR2 SNEGSKA, per germline (reference sequence). CDR3 length: 18 amino acids. The CDR3 nucleotides are TGCAGTGCTAAACAGAGGAAACTAGCGGGGGCCCGCACAGATACGCAGTATTTT. As protein: CSAKQRKLAGARTDTQYF.

This clonotype was detected ten times or more. The CDR3 loop reads CASSLHGYEQYF. CDR3 nucleotides: TGTGCCAGCAGTTTACACGGCTACGAGCAGTACTTC. The chain uses TRBV28 and TRBJ2-7; D is unclear. V was clipped by 2 bases and J by 3 bases, with 5 bases between them. Germline lookup yields CDR1 MDHEN and CDR2 SYDVKM. The CDR3 extends over 12 amino acids.

This clonotype has just a few counts. The chain is built from TRBV6-2 or TRBV6-3 and TRBJ2-5; 7 bases line up with TRBD1. Germline V gene data show CDR1 as MNHEY and CDR2 as SVGEGT. V shed 6 bases and J 2 bases; nucleotides not matched to a gene: 12. This CDR3 comprises 16 residues. The CDR3 region has the DNA TGTGCCAGCAGCCACAGTAGGGACAGCCTTCAAGAGACCCAGTACTTC. Its translation: CASSHSRDSLQETQYF.

This clonotype has a count of ten or more. V and J are TRBV5-6 and TRBJ2-1, with D perhaps matching TRBD2 (6 bases). With 0 bases removed from V and 2 bases from J, the gap between germline ends came to 9 bases. CDR1 SGHDT and CDR2 YYEEEE come from the germline V gene. The CDR3 has 15 residues. The DNA for the CDR3 is TGTGCCAGCAGCTTGGAAGGCGGGGCCTACAATGAGCAGTTCTTC. It translates to CASSLEGGAYNEQFF.

V is TRBV2 and J is TRBJ2-7, with 10 bases fitting TRBD1. The CDR3 length is 15 residues. With 7 bases clipped from V and 5 bases from J, the junction kept 11 bases outside the gene matches. Germline CDR1 reads SNHLY; CDR2 reads FYNNEI. This CDR3 is CASTRGGQGRNEQYF. The CDR3 DNA is TGTGCCAGCACAAGGGGGGGACAGGGGAGGAACGAGCAGTACTTC.

This clonotype was recorded a few times. The chain is built from TRBV7-2 and TRBJ2-1; D call uncertain. V was shortened by 5 bases and J by 5 bases, with 10 bases between the two germline ends. The length of the CDR3 is 13 residues. Looked up from germline, CDR1 is SGHTA and CDR2 is FQGNSA. This chain's CDR3 is CASSLPPHNEQFF. The CDR3 coding sequence is TGTGCCAGCAGCCTTCCCCCCCACAATGAGCAGTTCTTC. Full variable domain (remainder filled in from reference TRBV7-2 and TRBJ2-1): GAGVSQSPSNKVTEKGKDVELRCDPISGHTALYWYRQSLGQGLEFLIYFQGNSAPDKSGLPSDRFSAERTGGSVSTLTIQRTQQEDSAVYLCASSLPPHNEQFFGPGTRLTVL.

This clonotype was recorded at least ten times. This chain joins TRBV24-1 and TRBJ2-5, with D uncertain. The CDR3 totals 12 residues. The V and J ends lost 0 bases and 5 bases respectively, with 3 bases between them. Looked up from germline, CDR1 is KGHDR and CDR2 is SFDVKD. The CDR3, as DNA: TGTGCCACCAGTGATTTGAAGGAGACCCAGTACTTC. This codes for CATSDLKETQYF.

This clonotype came up many times. The rearrangement links TRBV9 to TRBJ2-1, with 12 bases lining up with TRBD1. Per germline, CDR1 SGDLS and CDR2 YYNGEE. The CDR3 covers 16 residues. V trimming: 3 bases; J trimming: 1 base; junction bases outside the gene matches: 2. The CDR3 coding sequence is TGTGCCAGCAGCGAGGGACAGGGGGCGTCCTACAATGAGCAGTTCTTC. Its translation is CASSEGQGASYNEQFF.

This clonotype was seen only a few times. V gene TRBV7-9 combines with J gene TRBJ1-2; no clear D gene. Germline values: CDR1 SEHNR, CDR2 FQNEAQ (reference sequence). Trimming removed 4 bases at V and 4 bases at J, with 7 bases between. The CDR3 has 12 residues. The CDR3 spells CASSSNSYGYTF. The CDR3 nucleotides read TGTGCCAGCAGCTCCAACAGCTATGGCTACACCTTC.

The rearrangement uses TRBV7-8 and TRBJ2-7; D call uncertain. Germline-derived CDR1 and CDR2 are SGHVS and FQNEAQ. The CDR3 loop spans 13 amino acids. The ends were cut back, 5 bases at V and 3 bases at J, with 11 bases in the middle. CDR3 in amino acids: CASSREEVYEQYF. For the CDR3, the DNA is TGTGCCAGCAGCAGGGAAGAGGTCTACGAGCAGTACTTC.

This clonotype came up a few times. The V gene is TRBV6-2 or TRBV6-3, the J gene TRBJ2-5; weak D call: TRBD2 (5 bases). Germline CDR1 reads MNHEY; CDR2 reads SVGEGT. Trimming took 6 bases from V and 7 from J, leaving 15 bases between them. The CDR3 loop spans 13 amino acids. DNA of the CDR3: TGTGCCAGCAGCAGCGTGGGAGCAGGGACCCAGTACTTC. Protein: CASSSVGAGTQYF.

This clonotype was counted only a few times. The rearrangement links TRBV7-8 to TRBJ2-5; D might be TRBD2 (6 bases). The CDR3 totals 11 residues. CDR1 and CDR2 (germline): SGHVS, FQNEAQ. Trimming removed 5 bases at V and 10 bases at J, with 11 bases between. CDR3 region: CASSLPGVQYF. The CDR3, as DNA: TGTGCCAGCAGCCTACCGGGAGTCCAGTACTTC.

This sequence joins TRBV24-1 and TRBJ2-5, with 9 bases that match TRBD2. Germline-derived CDR1 and CDR2 are KGHDR and SFDVKD. The trim removed 1 base at V and 4 bases at J, leaving 6 bases unmatched. The CDR3 spans 16 residues. The CDR3 loop is CATSDFSREGLETQYF. The DNA of the CDR3 is TGTGCCACCAGTGATTTCTCGCGGGAGGGCCTAGAGACCCAGTACTTC.

This clonotype appeared a few times. The chain uses TRBV7-3 and TRBJ2-1, with 7 bases identical to TRBD2. The CDR3 runs 15 residues. The germline gives CDR1 SGHTA, CDR2 FQGTGA. Germline trimming cut 6 bases from V and 8 bases from J; bases unmatched to any gene: 13. The CDR3 here is CASSFQLSGIYEQFF. CDR3 DNA: TGTGCCAGCAGTTTCCAGCTAAGCGGGATCTATGAGCAGTTCTTC.

The rearrangement links TRBV4-3 to TRBJ2-1; 9 nucleotides line up with TRBD2. The germline V gene has CDR1 LGHNA and CDR2 YSLEER. The CDR3 extends over 16 amino acids. Trimming removed 1 base from V and 8 bases from J; junction bases left unmatched: 9. The CDR3 nucleotides are TGCGCCAGCAGCCAAGGGCTGTTGCGGGGGGGCCATGAGCAGTTCTTC. Protein sequence: CASSQGLLRGGHEQFF.

The CDR3 DNA sequence: TGTGCCAGCAGCTACGCTCGGTACACTGAAGCTTTCTTT. It codes for CASSYARYTEAFF. This rearrangement joins TRBV28 to TRBJ1-1; D remains unclear. V lost 6 bases and J 3 bases, leaving 11 bases between the germline ends. CDR3 length equals 13 residues. The germline V gene encodes CDR1 MDHEN and CDR2 SYDVKM. Full variable domain (remainder filled in from reference TRBV28 and TRBJ1-1): DVKVTQSSRYLVKRTGEKVFLECVQDMDHENMFWYRQDPGLGLRLIYFSYDVKMKEKGDIPEGYSVSREKKERFSLILESASTNQTSMYLCASSYARYTEAFFGQGTRLTVV.

The table lists this clonotype with a few counts. The V gene is TRBV10-3, the J gene TRBJ2-3; TRBD2 matches 10 bases. The CDR3 runs 14 residues. V lost 10 bases and J lost 6; bases outside the gene matches: 10. CDR1 and CDR2 (germline): ENHRY, SYGVKD. Here the CDR3 DNA reads TGTGCCACCGTAACCGGGACTAGCGACGATACGCAGTATTTT. Translated: CATVTGTSDDTQYF.

The J gene is TRBJ2-1, the V gene TRBV11-2; tentatively, D is TRBD1 (6 bases). V was shortened by 7 bases and J by 6 bases, with 22 bases between the two germline ends. CDR3 length equals 16 residues. CDR1 SGHAT and CDR2 FQNNGV come from the germline V gene. CDR3 nucleotides: TGTGCCAGCACCGGACCCCGGGACAAGTGGCGCAATGAGCAGTTCTTC. This gives the protein CASTGPRDKWRNEQFF.

The gene calls are TRBV9 and TRBJ2-7; D gene uncertain. V gave up 0 bases and J gave up 6 bases, with 10 bases separating them. This CDR3 comprises 13 residues. CDR1 is SGDLS and CDR2 is YYNGEE in the germline V gene. CDR3 sequence (DNA): TGTGCCAGCAGCGTAGTAGTTGGCACCGAGCAGTACTTC. Protein: CASSVVVGTEQYF. Variable domain in full (rest from reference TRBV9 and TRBJ2-7): DSGVTQTPKHLITATGQRVTLRCSPRSGDLSVYWYQQSLDQGLQFLIQYYNGEERAKGNILERFSAQQFPDLHSELNLSSLELGDSALYFCASSVVVGTEQYFGPGTRLTVT.

J is TRBJ2-5 and V is TRBV7-2, with a tentative D call TRBD2 (5 bases). Germline-derived CDR1 and CDR2 are SGHTA and FQGNSA. Trimming removed 0 bases at V and 5 bases at J, with 10 bases between. The CDR3 has 14 amino acids. In nucleotides, the CDR3 is TGTGCCAGCAGCTTAGCGGGAGAGTGGGAGACCCAGTACTTC. Protein sequence: CASSLAGEWETQYF.

This chain uses TRBV7-9 with TRBJ1-5, with D possibly being TRBD1 (5 bases). The V end lost 5 bases, the J end lost 12 bases, and 14 bases lay between the germline ends. This CDR3 is built from 12 residues. Germline lookup yields CDR1 SEHNR and CDR2 FQNEAQ (reference sequence). Here the CDR3 DNA reads TGTGCCAGCAGCCTAGGTGCCCAGGGCCAGCATTTT. As protein: CASSLGAQGQHF.

In this sample, this clonotype turned up many times. The chain recombines TRBV11-2 with TRBJ2-7, with 9 bases lining up with TRBD2. J was trimmed by 2 bases and V by 1 base; bases with no gene match: 6. From germline, CDR1 is SGHAT and CDR2 FQNNGV. This CDR3 comprises 16 residues. The CDR3 sequence: CASSLVPAGGTYEQYF. CDR3 nucleotides: TGTGCCAGCAGCTTAGTGCCAGCGGGGGGAACCTACGAGCAGTACTTC. Full variable domain (missing parts from reference TRBV11-2 and TRBJ2-7): EAGVAQSPRYKIIEKRQSVAFWCNPISGHATLYWYQQILGQGPKLLIQFQNNGVVDDSQLPKDRFSAERLKGVDSTLKIQPAKLEDSAVYLCASSLVPAGGTYEQYFGPGTRLTVT.

The V and J genes are TRBV20-1 and TRBJ1-6; 7 bases are shared with TRBD1. Germline V CDR1 and CDR2: DFQATT, SNEGSKA (reference sequence). V was clipped by 1 base and J by 6 bases; unmatched bases: 3. The CDR3 totals 14 residues. CDR3 loop: CSARAGTANSPLHF. In DNA form, the CDR3 reads TGCAGTGCTAGAGCCGGGACAGCTAATTCACCCCTCCACTTT.

This clonotype appeared a few times. The V and J genes are TRBV10-3 and TRBJ2-7; 9 bases agree with TRBD1. Per the germline V gene, CDR1 is ENHRY and CDR2 is SYGVKD. The CDR3 sequence is 15 residues long. J was trimmed by 3 bases and V by 6 bases; bases with no gene match: 9. CDR3 amino acids: CAIRDTGGPYYEQYF. The CDR3 DNA is TGTGCCATCAGGGATACAGGGGGCCCTTACTACGAGCAGTACTTC.

The chain employs TRBV6-2 or TRBV6-3 and TRBJ2-1; D not certain. This CDR3 comprises 14 residues. CDR1 and CDR2 from the germline V gene are MNHEY and SVGEGT. V lost 10 bases to trimming and J lost 0 bases, with 13 bases between them. CDR3: CATEWRRSYNEQFF. CDR3 DNA: TGTGCCACGGAATGGAGACGCTCCTACAATGAGCAGTTCTTC.